One and the same sample provided the 2 T cell receptor beta chains below, sequenced in a study of vaccination effects on CD4 cells after COVID-19. Clones were read by immunoSEQ multiplex PCR, and TCRdb kept only the in-frame ones, dropping some. Of under 80,000 clones in the sample, around 73% were seen once. With the ViraFEST assay, the study expanded antigen-specific CD4+ T cells using viral peptide pools, then sequenced them. Between days 9 and 11 of culture, CD4+ T cells were separated out. Each participant was administered two doses of either the BNT162b2 or the mRNA-1273 vaccine. Their specific antigens are unknown. Sample: CD4+ T cells from PBMCs cultured with HCoV-229E spike peptides, taken after COVID-19 vaccination. These receptors were collected from a human donor who received a COVID-19 vaccine.

The chain carries TRBV24-1 and TRBJ2-1; 9 positions agree with TRBD2. The CDR3 loop spans 16 amino acids. V gave up 3 bases and J gave up 4 bases; unmatched junction bases: 6. CDR1 is KGHDR, CDR2 SFDVKD, per germline. CDR3 sequence reads: CATSDLSGGPYNEQFF. In nucleotides, the CDR3 is TGTGCCACCAGTGATCTCAGCGGGGGGCCGTACAATGAGCAGTTCTTC.

This clone was counted a few times. The rearrangement uses TRBV28 and TRBJ2-2, with TRBD1 matching over 8 bases. V shed 7 bases and J 7 bases; nucleotides not matched to a gene: 11. Germline V gene data show CDR1 as MDHEN and CDR2 as SYDVKM. This CDR3 is built from 15 residues. The CDR3 region has the DNA TGTGCCAGCACTCGCCCCGGACAGGGAGGCGGGGAGCTGTTTTTT. Encoded protein: CASTRPGQGGGELFF.